This TCR beta chain was observed in a study of OX40 agonist ivuxolimab in advanced cancers. About the study: Each dose-escalation patient presented with hepatocellular carcinoma, melanoma, renal cell or head and neck cancer.

This clone appeared a single time. Sequencing used immunoSEQ multiplex PCR; TCRdb keeps in-frame clones, though not all of them. The sample holds tens of thousands of clones, about 87% seen once. Germline V gene sequence: CDR1 MNHNS, CDR2 SASEGT. The V and J ends lost 5 bases and 3 bases respectively, with 13 bases between them. The CDR3 runs to 14 residues. The source was CD4+ or CD8+ T cells sorted from blood, collected in a trial of the OX40 agonist ivuxolimab. The TCR sequence derives from an adult with an advanced solid tumor such as melanoma, head and neck, liver or kidney cancer. The chain couples TRBV6-1 to TRBJ1-1; D might be TRBD1 (5 bases). CDR3: CASSIRGIDTEAFF. The CDR3 bases are TGTGCCAGCAGTATTAGGGGAATAGACACTGAAGCTTTCTTT.